This entry lists 2 T cell receptor beta chains sequenced from one sample in a study of cytotoxic CD8 clonotypes in ibrutinib-treated CLL. Libraries were prepared by immunoSEQ multiplex PCR; TCRdb keeps only in-frame clonotypes and omits some of them. The sample has 150,000 or so clones, more than 75% seen once. The sequenced sample was PBMCs, obtained after 36 months of ibrutinib treatment. All receptors derive from a human donor with chronic lymphocytic leukemia.

CDR3 loop: CASSEQSGGGTEAFF. In DNA, the CDR3 is TGTGCCAGCAGTGAACAGTCCGGGGGTGGGACTGAAGCTTTCTTT. The chain links TRBV2 to TRBJ1-1; a weak D match, TRBD1 (5 bases). This CDR3 region has 15 residues. Trimming removed 2 bases at V and 5 bases at J, with 15 bases between. CDR1 SNHLY and CDR2 FYNNEI come from the germline V gene.

This clone was seen a few times. The J gene is TRBJ2-5, the V gene TRBV7-3; the D gene could be TRBD1 or TRBD2 (5 bases each). The CDR3 sequence is 12 residues long. Trimming took off 5 bases at V and 5 bases at J, with 9 bases between the two ends. The germline gives CDR1 SGHTA, CDR2 FQGTGA. The CDR3 DNA is TGTGCCAGCAGCGGGGACGGGGAGACCCAGTACTTC. Translation gives CASSGDGETQYF.